One and the same sample provided the 17 T cell receptor beta chains below, sequenced in a study of T cell clones after liver transplantation. Repertoires were generated with immunoSEQ multiplex PCR, while TCRdb's copy carries only in-frame clones and drops some. The table lists 95,000 to 110,000 clones, 82% of them singletons, with 0.85% to 1% in the top ten. The material was CD4+ T cells from blood, obtained before liver transplant. The receptors were sampled from a human donor who received a liver transplant.

The chain is built from TRBV9 and TRBJ1-2, with 9 bases aligning to TRBD1. V was pared by 3 bases and J by 7 bases, with 10 bases of the junction left unmatched. The germline gives CDR1 SGDLS, CDR2 YYNGEE. The CDR3 extends over 15 amino acids. The CDR3 sequence: CASSAQTTGGFGYTF. DNA for the CDR3: TGTGCCAGCAGCGCCCAGACGACAGGGGGGTTTGGCTACACCTTC.

On this clone itself: One end of the junction does not line up with germline, which may come from a read error. The chain couples TRBV2 to TRBJ2-1, with D perhaps being TRBD1 or TRBD2 (5 bases each). Germline V gene lookup returns CDR1 SNHLY and CDR2 FYNNEI. The CDR3 totals 11 residues. The CDR3 spells CASSETWDAVF. CDR3 nucleotides: TGTGCCAGCAGCGAGACTTGGGACGCGGTCTTC.

The chain links TRBV29-1 to TRBJ1-2, with TRBD1 matching over 7 bases. The CDR3 contains 15 residues. With V trimmed by 4 bases and J by 3 bases, 11 bases remained unmatched. Germline values: CDR1 SQVTM, CDR2 ANQGSEA. The CDR3 spells CSVATGSSGDYGYTF. The CDR3 DNA follows: TGCAGCGTTGCGACAGGGTCCTCGGGCGACTATGGCTACACCTTC. The variable domain in full, with the rest retrieved from reference TRBV29-1 and TRBJ1-2, is SAVISQKPSRDICQRGTSLTIQCQVDSQVTMMFWYRQQPGQSLTLIATANQGSEATYESGFVIDKFPISRPNLTFSTLTVSNMSPEDSSIYLCSVATGSSGDYGYTFGSGTRLTVV.

The V call is TRBV6-5, the J call TRBJ1-5; D is possibly TRBD1 (5 bases). The V and J ends lost 6 bases and 7 bases respectively, with 19 bases between them. There are 15 residues in the CDR3. Germline values: CDR1 MNHEY, CDR2 SVGAGI. The CDR3 is CASRSSGRRGQPQHF. The CDR3 coding sequence is TGTGCCAGCAGGTCCTCAGGGAGGAGAGGCCAGCCCCAGCATTTT.

The gene calls are TRBV5-1 and TRBJ2-1, with TRBD2 identical over 8 bases. The J segment lost 3 bases and the V segment lost 3 bases, leaving 5 bases of the junction unmatched. This CDR3 is 15 amino acids long. Germline loops: CDR1 SGHRS, CDR2 YFSETQ. The CDR3 DNA follows: TGCGCCAGCAGCTCCGGGACTAGTGACTACAATGAGCAGTTCTTC. Protein sequence: CASSSGTSDYNEQFF.

This clone appeared a single time. The genes are TRBV5-5 and TRBJ1-1; D is perhaps TRBD1 (5 bases). Deletions cut 4 bases from V and 6 bases from J, with 13 bases between. Germline assignment: CDR1 SGHKS and CDR2 YYEKEE (reference sequence). This CDR3 spans 13 amino acids. The CDR3 region is CASSLREVAEAFF. The CDR3 DNA is TGTGCCAGCAGCCTCAGGGAGGTGGCTGAAGCTTTCTTT. Based on the CDR3 plus reference TRBV5-5 and TRBJ1-1, the full variable domain is DAGVTQSPTHLIKTRGQQVTLRCSPISGHKSVSWYQQVLGQGPQFIFQYYEKEERGRGNFPDRFSARQFPNYSSELNVNALLLGDSALYLCASSLREVAEAFFGQGTRLTVV.

The chain carries TRBV19 and TRBJ2-6, with a tentative D call TRBD1 (6 bases). CDR1 is LNHDA and CDR2 is SQIVND in the germline V gene (reference sequence). This CDR3 has 15 residues. Between the trimmed V and J ends, which lost 8 bases and 12 bases, there was a span of 23 bases. This CDR3 is CASRKGYRDGGVLTF. The CDR3 region has the DNA TGTGCCAGTCGAAAGGGATACAGGGATGGGGGCGTCCTGACTTTC.

The V gene is TRBV6-5, the J gene TRBJ2-7; 10 nucleotides agree with TRBD2. Germline CDR1 and CDR2: MNHEY and SVGAGI. There are 14 residues in the CDR3. The V segment lost 5 bases and the J segment 4 bases; nucleotides outside the gene matches: 5. The CDR3 region is CASSRLAGAYEQYF. The CDR3 DNA sequence: TGTGCCAGCAGTCGTCTAGCGGGGGCTTACGAGCAGTACTTC.

The gene calls are TRBV5-1 and TRBJ1-1; perhaps TRBD1 as D (6 bases). V lost 4 bases and J 4 bases, leaving 14 bases between the germline ends. CDR3 length equals 14 residues. Germline V gene sequence: CDR1 SGHRS, CDR2 YFSETQ. The CDR3 is CASSGTRGRTEAFF. CDR3 coding DNA: TGCGCCAGCAGCGGGACAAGGGGTCGCACTGAAGCTTTCTTT.

This clone has just a few counts. The V gene is TRBV7-2, the J gene TRBJ1-2; no reliable D call. V lost 6 bases to trimming and J lost 5 bases, with 16 bases between them. CDR3 size: 14 residues. Per germline, CDR1 SGHTA and CDR2 FQGNSA. The CDR3 DNA reads as TGTGCCAGCAGTGACTCCGGGCCGCCTTATGGCTACACCTTC. Residues: CASSDSGPPYGYTF.

J is TRBJ1-1 and V is TRBV18; no reliable D call. V gave up 5 bases and J gave up 1 base, with 8 bases separating them. The CDR3 sequence is 13 residues long. Germline V CDR1 and CDR2: KGHSH, LQKENI. The CDR3 protein is CASSAVTNTEAFF. The DNA of the CDR3 is TGTGCCAGCTCAGCCGTTACGAACACTGAAGCTTTCTTT.

This clone has a handful of counts. The chain carries TRBV19 and TRBJ1-5, with a possible D match to TRBD1 (6 bases). The length of the CDR3 is 14 residues. Germline values: CDR1 LNHDA, CDR2 SQIVND (reference sequence). V lost 6 bases and J lost 4, with 13 bases in between. The CDR3 here is CASRGTIGNQPQHF. The CDR3, as DNA: TGTGCCAGTAGGGGGACAATAGGGAATCAGCCCCAGCATTTT.

The J gene is TRBJ2-3, the V gene TRBV27; 9 positions agree with TRBD1. The V gene's germline CDR1 is MNHEY and CDR2 SMNVEV (reference sequence). The J segment lost 9 bases and the V segment lost 5 bases, leaving 12 bases of the junction unmatched. CDR3 length equals 15 residues. In DNA, the CDR3 is TGTGCCAGCAGTACCCCCGGGACAGGGAAGGGCACGCAGTATTTT. Encoded protein: CASSTPGTGKGTQYF.

The chain uses TRBV6-5 and TRBJ2-7; D possibly corresponds to TRBD1 (5 bases). Trimming removed 5 bases from V and 0 bases from J, with 14 bases in between. The CDR3 sequence is 15 residues long. The germline gives CDR1 MNHEY, CDR2 SVGAGI. The CDR3 region is CASSKTPQGSYEQYF. The CDR3 DNA follows: TGTGCCAGCAGTAAAACCCCCCAGGGCTCCTACGAGCAGTACTTC.

The chain employs TRBV19 and TRBJ1-5; TRBD1 agrees at 8 bases. This CDR3 comprises 14 residues. Losses at the gene ends were 1 base for V and 7 bases for J; bases not matched to a gene: 3. Germline V gene lookup returns CDR1 LNHDA and CDR2 SQIVND (reference sequence). The CDR3 loop is CASSIVQGGQPQHF. DNA for the CDR3: TGTGCCAGTAGTATAGTACAGGGGGGCCAGCCCCAGCATTTT.

This clone was seen once. The chain couples TRBV27 to TRBJ2-7; D unclear. The length of the CDR3 is 14 residues. The germline V gene encodes CDR1 MNHEY and CDR2 SMNVEV (reference sequence). Trimming left V 4 bases short and J 2 bases short, with 12 bases between. The CDR3 sequence: CASSSIRKTYEQYF. CDR3 DNA sequence: TGTGCCAGCAGTTCGATCAGGAAAACCTACGAGCAGTACTTC.

This chain links TRBV30 with TRBJ2-5, with 7 bases aligning to TRBD1. CDR1 and CDR2 from the germline V gene are GTSNPN and SVGIG (reference sequence). The V gene end was trimmed by 2 bases and the J gene end by 2 bases; junction bases not matched to a gene: 5. The CDR3 contains 14 residues. As DNA, the CDR3 is TGTGCCTGGAGTAGGGGGCCCGGACAAGAGACCCAGTACTTC. Protein: CAWSRGPGQETQYF. The entire variable domain, with the rest obtained from reference TRBV30 and TRBJ2-5, is as follows: SQTIHQWPATLVQPVGSPLSLECTVEGTSNPNLYWYRQAAGRGLQLLFYSVGIGQISSEVPQNLSASRPQDRQFILSSKKLLLSDSGFYLCAWSRGPGQETQYFGPGTRLLVL.